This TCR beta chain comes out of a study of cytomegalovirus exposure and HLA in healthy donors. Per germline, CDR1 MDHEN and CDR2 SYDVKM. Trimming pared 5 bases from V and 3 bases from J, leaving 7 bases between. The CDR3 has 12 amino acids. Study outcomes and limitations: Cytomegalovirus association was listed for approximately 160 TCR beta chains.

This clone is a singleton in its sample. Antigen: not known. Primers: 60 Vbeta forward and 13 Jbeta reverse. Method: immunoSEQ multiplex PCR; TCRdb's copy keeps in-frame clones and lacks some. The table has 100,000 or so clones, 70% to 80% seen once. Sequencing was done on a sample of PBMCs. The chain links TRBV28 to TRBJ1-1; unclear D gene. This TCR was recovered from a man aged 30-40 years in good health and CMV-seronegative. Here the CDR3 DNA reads TGTGCCAGCAGTCTCTCTCACACTGAAGCTTTCTTT. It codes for CASSLSHTEAFF.